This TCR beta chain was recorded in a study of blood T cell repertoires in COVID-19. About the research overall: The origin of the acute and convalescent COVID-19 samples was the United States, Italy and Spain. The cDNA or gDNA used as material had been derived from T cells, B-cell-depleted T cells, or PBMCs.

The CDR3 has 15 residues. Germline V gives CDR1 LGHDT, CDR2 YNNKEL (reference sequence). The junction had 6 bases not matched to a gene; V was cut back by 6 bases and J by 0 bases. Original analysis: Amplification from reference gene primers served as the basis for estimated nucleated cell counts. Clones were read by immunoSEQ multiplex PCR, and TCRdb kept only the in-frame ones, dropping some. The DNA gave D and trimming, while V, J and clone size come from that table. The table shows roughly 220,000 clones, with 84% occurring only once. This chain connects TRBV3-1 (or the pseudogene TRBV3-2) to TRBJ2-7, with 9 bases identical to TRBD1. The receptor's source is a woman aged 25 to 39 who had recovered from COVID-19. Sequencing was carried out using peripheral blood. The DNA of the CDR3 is TGTGCCAGCAGACCACAGGGGGCAAGCTCCTACGAGCAGTACTTC. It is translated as CASRPQGASSYEQYF.